The text below deals with one T cell receptor (beta chain). Its cognate antigen has yet to be identified. No much larger clonotype is one base removed from it; base qualities were not supplied. TCRbeta CDR3 regions were amplified from genomic DNA using the immunoSEQ Assay, a bias-controlled multiplex PCR. The published analysis was carried out like this. Nucleated cell counts per sample were estimated from amplification of reference gene primers within the assay. To quantify the absolute abundance of each unique TCRbeta CDR3 rearrangement, sequence reads were collapsed and filtered. For each sample, productive Simpson clonality was calculated by taking the square root of Simpson's diversity index across productive rearrangements. The table comes from immuneACCESS by way of TCRdb, which keeps in-frame sequences with V and J called. Part of the clones is missing from these tables; in studies checked, under half for an unresolved V gene and the rest for unknown reasons. Clonal size and the V and J genes are those of that table, whereas D and trimming came from the DNA. The sample table holds approximately 270,000 clones, of which 70% to 90% were seen once. Over 1.1% of the sample goes to the ten largest clones.

Whole blood was collected in K2EDTA tubes by collaborating institutions according to the institutions' own protocols. For TCRbeta analysis, collaborators shipped samples in one of three forms: frozen whole blood, isolated PBMCs, or DNA extracted from either of those sample types. Trimming takes 3 bases from V and 5 bases from J, and the germline ends sit 3 bases apart. Looking up the germline V gene yields CDR1 MDHEN and CDR2 SYDVKM. There are 11 amino acids in the CDR3, from cysteine to phenylalanine inclusive. Of the read, only the CDR3 DNA is kept; its 33 bases are in frame from base 1. The data were obtained in a study of blood T cell repertoires in COVID-19 (dated by TCRdb to between 2020 and 2021). Regarding the study in general: The collaborator samples originated in the United States, Italy and Spain and spanned the acute and convalescent phases of COVID-19. The samples were drawn from the first 160 participants of the ongoing ImmuneRACE study and from some 1,300 subjects provided by 6 global collaborators. The repertoires were made available in a free public database intended to serve as a resource for research on the immune response to SARS-CoV-2. A de-identified subject ID, COVID-19 status, age in years and sex were almost always included in the sample metadata. Where HLA class I and class II types were available, the types were taken from metadata supplied by the sample provider, not from assay-based typing. Subjects who had been exposed to COVID-19, were actively infected with it, or had recovered from it provided the deeply sampled blood TCRbeta repertoires that made up the dataset. The prospective study material was composed of cDNA or gDNA derived from T cells, B-cell-depleted T cells, or PBMCs. Beyond this particular receptor, the publication reports: How much clinical and demographic metadata was included differed by source and by participant, and the metadata was provided uncurated.

The clonotype originates from a man older than 75 with acute or convalescent COVID-19. Sequenced material: peripheral blood. Recombination joined TRBV28 with TRBJ2-3; no D segment can be confidently identified. The CDR3 reads CASSFLDTQYF. The DNA reads TGTGCCAGCAGTTTCCTAGATACGCAGTATTTT. Reference TRBV28 and TRBJ2-3 genes cover what lies past the CDR3, so the full variable domain is DVKVTQSSRYLVKRTGEKVFLECVQDMDHENMFWYRQDPGLGLRLIYFSYDVKMKEKGDIPEGYSVSREKKERFSLILESASTNQTSMYLCASSFLDTQYFGPGTRLTVL.